This T cell receptor (beta chain) derives from a study of early T cells in non-severe SARS-CoV-2 infection. In this sample, this clonotype turned up a few times. TCRdb processed the 5' RACE reads anew with MiXCR; each CDR3 protein has one entry. The sample records just over 25,000 distinct CDR3 sequences, about 4% being singletons. CDR3 size: 13 residues. Trimming shortened V by 7 bases and J by 0 bases, and 9 bases separated the two germline ends. Germline V gene sequence: CDR1 MNHEY, CDR2 SVGAGI. The gene calls are TRBV6-5 and TRBJ1-1; D gene ambiguous. Sample: whole blood. The source is an adult who was a healthcare worker with PCR-confirmed SARS-CoV-2 infection or an uninfected control (not recorded which). The CDR3 coding sequence is TGTGCCAGCATTGGTCATATGAACACTGAAGCTTTCTTT. This encodes CASIGHMNTEAFF.